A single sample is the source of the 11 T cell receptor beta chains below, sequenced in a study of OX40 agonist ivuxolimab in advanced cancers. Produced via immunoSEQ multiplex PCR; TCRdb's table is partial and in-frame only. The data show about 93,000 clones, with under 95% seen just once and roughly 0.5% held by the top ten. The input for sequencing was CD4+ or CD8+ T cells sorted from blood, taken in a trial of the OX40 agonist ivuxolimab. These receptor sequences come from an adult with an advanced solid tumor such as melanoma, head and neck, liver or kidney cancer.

In DNA form, the CDR3 reads TGTGCCAGCAGTGAAGCCAGGGGCGAGCAGTACTTC. Its translation: CASSEARGEQYF. The gene calls are TRBV2 and TRBJ2-7; possible D gene TRBD1, 6 bases. Trimming cost V 0 bases and J 6 bases, with 6 bases left between them. The CDR3 length is 12 residues. The germline gives CDR1 SNHLY, CDR2 FYNNEI.

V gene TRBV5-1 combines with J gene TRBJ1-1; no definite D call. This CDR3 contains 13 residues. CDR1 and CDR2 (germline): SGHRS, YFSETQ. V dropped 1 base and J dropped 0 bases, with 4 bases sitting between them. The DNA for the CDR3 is TGCGCCAGCAGCTTGCGGGTGAACACTGAAGCTTTCTTT. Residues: CASSLRVNTEAFF.

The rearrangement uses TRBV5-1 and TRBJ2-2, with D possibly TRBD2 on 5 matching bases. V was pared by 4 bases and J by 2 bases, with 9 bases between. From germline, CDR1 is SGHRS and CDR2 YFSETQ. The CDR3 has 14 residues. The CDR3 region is CASSLTSNTGELFF. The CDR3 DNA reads TGCGCCAGCAGCCTAACTAGTAACACCGGGGAGCTGTTTTTT. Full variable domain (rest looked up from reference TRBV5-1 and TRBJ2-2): KAGVTQTPRYLIKTRGQQVTLSCSPISGHRSVSWYQQTPGQGLQFLFEYFSETQRNKGNFPGRFSGRQFSNSRSEMNVSTLELGDSALYLCASSLTSNTGELFFGEGSRLTVL.

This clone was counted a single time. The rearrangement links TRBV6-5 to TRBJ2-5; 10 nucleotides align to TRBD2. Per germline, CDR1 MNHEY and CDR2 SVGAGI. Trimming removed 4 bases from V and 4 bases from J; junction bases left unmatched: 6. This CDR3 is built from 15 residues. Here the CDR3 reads CASSSTSGGGETQYF. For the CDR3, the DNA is TGTGCCAGCAGTTCCACGAGCGGGGGGGGAGAGACCCAGTACTTC.

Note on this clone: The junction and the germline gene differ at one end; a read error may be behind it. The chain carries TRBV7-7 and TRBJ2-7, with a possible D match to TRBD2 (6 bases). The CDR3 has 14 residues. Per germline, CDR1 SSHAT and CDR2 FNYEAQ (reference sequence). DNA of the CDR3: TGTGCTAGCAGCTTAAGTACTTCCGGGGGCGAGCAGTACTTC. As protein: CASSLSTSGGEQYF.

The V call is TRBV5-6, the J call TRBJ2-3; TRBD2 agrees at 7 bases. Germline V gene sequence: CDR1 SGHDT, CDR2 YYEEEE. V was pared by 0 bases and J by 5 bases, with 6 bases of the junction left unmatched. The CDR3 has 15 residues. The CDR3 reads CASSLAGREGDTQYF. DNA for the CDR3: TGTGCCAGCAGCTTGGCGGGTAGGGAGGGAGATACGCAGTATTTT.

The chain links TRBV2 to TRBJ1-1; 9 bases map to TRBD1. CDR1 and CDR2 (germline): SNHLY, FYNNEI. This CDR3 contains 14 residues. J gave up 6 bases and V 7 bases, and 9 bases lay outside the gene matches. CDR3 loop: CASNRDRALAEAFF. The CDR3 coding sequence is TGTGCCAGCAACCGGGACAGGGCTCTTGCTGAAGCTTTCTTT.

The CDR3 spells CAISERTVGETQYF. The CDR3 bases are TGTGCCATCAGTGAAAGGACGGTAGGAGAGACCCAGTACTTC. The V call is TRBV10-3, the J call TRBJ2-5, with D unresolved. Trimming shortened V by 3 bases and J by 4 bases, and 12 bases separated the two germline ends. The germline V gene has CDR1 ENHRY and CDR2 SYGVKD. CDR3 length: 14 amino acids.

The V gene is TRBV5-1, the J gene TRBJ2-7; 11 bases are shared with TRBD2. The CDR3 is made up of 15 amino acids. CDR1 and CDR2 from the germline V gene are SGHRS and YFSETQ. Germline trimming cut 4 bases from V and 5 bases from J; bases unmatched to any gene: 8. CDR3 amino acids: CASSQLAGGSNEQYF. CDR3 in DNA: TGCGCCAGCAGCCAGCTAGCGGGAGGATCTAACGAGCAGTACTTC.

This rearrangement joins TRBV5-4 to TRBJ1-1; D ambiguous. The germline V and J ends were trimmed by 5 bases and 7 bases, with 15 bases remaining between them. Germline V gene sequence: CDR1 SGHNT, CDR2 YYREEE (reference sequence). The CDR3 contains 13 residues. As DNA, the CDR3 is TGTGCCAGCAGACCTTCAAATGGGGATGAAGCTTTCTTT. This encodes CASRPSNGDEAFF.

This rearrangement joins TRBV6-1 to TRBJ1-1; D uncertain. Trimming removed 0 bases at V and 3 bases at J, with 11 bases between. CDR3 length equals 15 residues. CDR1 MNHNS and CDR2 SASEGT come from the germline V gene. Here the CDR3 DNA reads TGTGCCAGCAGTGAAGCCGTCGATTGGCACACTGAAGCTTTCTTT. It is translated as CASSEAVDWHTEAFF.